Listed below are T cell receptor beta chains from one sample, sequenced in a study of blood T cell repertoires in COVID-19. The method was immunoSEQ multiplex PCR; TCRdb's version includes in-frame clones alone and lacks a portion of them. This table has roughly 200,000 clones, roughly 87% appearing once. The sequenced sample was PBMCs or T cells enriched from blood (not recorded which). These receptors all come from a woman aged 40 to 49 with acute COVID-19. CDR3s include the opening cysteine and the closing phenylalanine or tryptophan.

j_gene	v_gene	CDR3aa
TRBJ2-3	TRBV5-1	CASSLQGIRSDTQYF
TRBJ2-3	TRBV6-5	CASRETGQGDTQYF
TRBJ1-1	TRBV19	CASSIAGRGTEAFF
TRBJ2-2	TRBV2	CARRTTNTGELFF
TRBJ2-3	TRBV7-2	CASSLDRGKTDTQYF
TRBJ1-2	TRBV28	CASSERQGNRGYTF
TRBJ2-5	TRBV10-3	CATGLAGGEQETQYF
TRBJ2-4	TRBV6-5	CASSYSTNQAKNIQYF
TRBJ2-5	TRBV3-1/TRBV3-2	CASSLAGGRETQYF
TRBJ2-2	TRBV25-1	CASTSSGVNTGELFF
TRBJ2-3	TRBV10-1	CASSELTGGDTQYF
TRBJ2-5	TRBV14	CASSQGILAGGGETQYF
TRBJ2-7	TRBV12-5	CASGWRYEQYF
TRBJ2-1	TRBV6-4	CASSIQGNPYNEQFF
TRBJ2-1	TRBV27	CASSPGLSMGEQFF
TRBJ2-7	TRBV4-1	CASSQVSGTDSYEQYF
TRBJ1-5	TRBV6-2/TRBV6-3	CASSYTRSNQPQHF
TRBJ2-1	TRBV18	CASSPPQGAVNEQFF
TRBJ1-2	TRBV28	CASRGADGYTF
TRBJ2-2	TRBV19	CASSPWGQNTGELFF
TRBJ1-1	TRBV30	CAWNRVMDTEAFF
TRBJ2-2	TRBV19	CASSTGTTNTGELFF
TRBJ2-1	TRBV30	CAWSSGLADNEQFF
TRBJ1-2	TRBV7-2	CASSGQAGLYGYTF
TRBJ2-7	TRBV2	CASSGLAVVDEQYF
TRBJ2-1	TRBV5-1	CASSLAASGRMNEQFF
TRBJ2-7	TRBV6-5	CASTSLDRGEQYF
TRBJ1-1	TRBV25-1	CASSRMGGGTEAFF
TRBJ1-2	TRBV6-6	CASSYSTGGNYGYTF
TRBJ1-2	TRBV5-4	CASSSETGDGYTF
TRBJ2-1	TRBV2	CASSEGGSSYNEQFF
TRBJ1-5	TRBV19	CASTTSTGGNQPQHF
TRBJ2-3	TRBV7-9	CASSPEGAAADTQYF
TRBJ1-6	TRBV30	CAWSGGQDNSPLHF
TRBJ2-2	TRBV11-2	CASSLVAGAGTGELFF
TRBJ1-5	TRBV5-8	CASSPWTGVSNQPQHF
TRBJ2-3	TRBV5-4	CASSSGQISTDTQYF
TRBJ2-3	TRBV9	CASSVVGQGTDTQYF
TRBJ2-2	TRBV18	CASSPRSANTGELFF
TRBJ1-2	TRBV3-1/TRBV3-2	CASGGRNYGYTF
TRBJ2-5	TRBV3-1/TRBV3-2	CASSQGTSGYQETQYF
TRBJ1-5	TRBV28	CASSRVSKEPQHF
TRBJ2-6	TRBV7-3	CASSATGTGANVLTF
TRBJ2-3	TRBV9	CASSVRTSPSTDTQYF
TRBJ2-4	TRBV19	CASSPLAYSKNIQYF
TRBJ1-4	TRBV5-1	CASSLDGDRVEKLFF
TRBJ1-4	TRBV18	CASSPTGSTNEKLFF
TRBJ2-1	TRBV4-1	CASSQDTSGTSGQNEQFF
TRBJ1-5	TRBV10-1	CASSESRDMSNQPQHF
TRBJ2-3	TRBV4-1	CASSYSRGGETDTQYF
TRBJ2-1	TRBV9	CASSVVGGSSYNEQFF
TRBJ2-7	TRBV7-8	CASSLGSRIYEQYF
TRBJ2-5	TRBV7-2	CASSPQQETQYF
TRBJ2-7	TRBV3-1/TRBV3-2	CASSALNRVPPTHEQYF
TRBJ2-7	TRBV2	CAGGERQVTYEQYF
TRBJ1-5	TRBV4-1	CASSQQGAHQPQHF
TRBJ2-6	TRBV7-2	CASSLLSGGLGANVLTF
TRBJ1-1	TRBV11-1	CASSLERGQIEAFF
TRBJ1-1	TRBV3-1/TRBV3-2	CASSQSGRASNTEAFF